A selection of T cell receptor beta chains follows, all from one sample in a study of cytotoxic CD8 clonotypes in ibrutinib-treated CLL. Only in-frame clones appear in the TCRdb table, and some are missing; sequencing was by immunoSEQ multiplex PCR. The repertoire holds 35,000 or so clones, with 69% as singletons. This specimen was PBMCs, taken before ibrutinib treatment. These receptors originate from a human donor with chronic lymphocytic leukemia. Both conserved end residues are part of each CDR3. The order of the fields is D gene, J gene, clone size, CDR3 length, V gene, CDR3 DNA, CDR3 protein. The D gene is left open where the match is weak. Where a row states a size, it is once, few, many or the class of an expanded clone; other rows omit it.

- | TRBJ2-7 | - | 11 | TRBV7-2 | TGTGCCAGCAGCCACTCCTACGAGCAGTACTTC | CASSHSYEQYF
- | TRBJ1-1 | few | 16 | TRBV19 | TGTGCCAGTAGGATCCGCGGGGGACTCTCGAACACTGAAGCTTTCTTT | CASRIRGGLSNTEAFF
TRBD2 | TRBJ2-1 | - | 15 | TRBV9 | TGTGCCAGCAGCACCAGCGGGAGTGAAGGGAATGAGCAGTTCTTC | CASSTSGSEGNEQFF
TRBD1 | TRBJ1-6 | - | 17 | TRBV30 | TGTGCCTGGAGTGCCGCCCGGACAGGACAGAGTAATTCACCCCTCCACTTT | CAWSAARTGQSNSPLHF
- | TRBJ2-1 | few | 16 | TRBV4-1 | TGCGCCAGCAGCCAAGTAACGGGGGCTTCTGGCAATGAGCAGTTCTTC | CASSQVTGASGNEQFF
- | TRBJ1-5 | - | 13 | TRBV2 | TGTGCCAGCACTTTCGTGGGAACTCAGCCCCAGCATTTT | CASTFVGTQPQHF
TRBD2 | TRBJ2-1 | - | 15 | TRBV18 | TGTGCCAGCTCACCACCGACGTCTAGCGGGAGGGAGGAGTTCTTC | CASSPPTSSGREEFF
- | TRBJ2-1 | few | 8 | TRBV2 | TGTGCCAGCAGCCGTCAGTTCTTC | CASSRQFF
- | TRBJ1-2 | few | 15 | TRBV4-2 | TGTGCCAGCAGCCAACCCCGTAGGGACTACTATGGCTACACCTTC | CASSQPRRDYYGYTF
TRBD1 | TRBJ1-4 | few | 14 | TRBV5-1 | TGCGCCAGCAGCCTGGGACAGGGGCAGGAAAAACTGTTTTTT | CASSLGQGQEKLFF
TRBD1 | TRBJ2-2 | many | 14 | TRBV27 | TGTGCCACCTACCGGGACAGGGGATCCGGGGAGCTGTTTTTT | CATYRDRGSGELFF
TRBD1 | TRBJ1-1 | - | 15 | TRBV5-1 | TGCGCCAGCAGCCCGGGGACAGGGGAGGGGACTGAAGCTTTCTTT | CASSPGTGEGTEAFF
TRBD1 | TRBJ2-7 | - | 15 | TRBV19 | TGTGCCAGTAGGCCCGGGACAGGGGGTACCTACGAGCAGTACTTC | CASRPGTGGTYEQYF
- | TRBJ2-2 | - | 13 | TRBV5-1 | TGCGCCAGCAGCCCCACTGAAACCGGGGAGCTGTTTTTT | CASSPTETGELFF
TRBD1 | TRBJ2-7 | - | 14 | TRBV5-1 | TGCGCCAGCGGGGACAGGGGGATCTCCTACGAGCAGTACTTC | CASGDRGISYEQYF
- | TRBJ2-5 | once | 14 | TRBV7-8 | TGTGCCAGCAGCTTAGGTCCAGCGGGCGAGACCCAGTACTTC | CASSLGPAGETQYF
- | TRBJ2-6 | - | 18 | TRBV7-7 | TGTGCCAGCAGCGGTGGCTTAGTGCCACAAAGTCGGGCCAACGTCCTGACTTTC | CASSGGLVPQSRANVLTF
- | TRBJ2-1 | - | 22 | TRBV30 | TGTGCCTGGAGTGGAACCGGGCCCAGACTACTCCTAGAGAATGAACGCTACAATGAGCAGTTCTTC | CAWSGTGPRLLLENERYNEQFF
- | TRBJ1-3 | - | 11 | TRBV6-6 | TGTGCCAGCATTAGAGGAAACACCATATATTTT | CASIRGNTIYF
- | TRBJ1-2 | - | 14 | TRBV5-6 | TGTGCCAGCAGCTTGTGGGTCTCTAACTATGGCTACACCTTC | CASSLWVSNYGYTF
- | TRBJ2-5 | - | 12 | TRBV5-4 | TGTGCCAGCCGGGGCGTCTCCGAGACCCAGTACTTC | CASRGVSETQYF
- | TRBJ2-3 | - | 14 | TRBV23-1 | TGCGCCAGCAGTCGAATTGGTGGCACAGATACGCAGTATTTT | CASSRIGGTDTQYF
TRBD1 | TRBJ1-5 | - | 14 | TRBV18 | TGTGCCAGCCGGGACAGCTCTCTTAATCAGCCCCAGCATTTT | CASRDSSLNQPQHF
- | TRBJ2-1 | - | 15 | TRBV5-1 | TGCGCCAGCAGCTTTGAGCTGGGTGGTTACAATGAGCAGTTCTTC | CASSFELGGYNEQFF
- | TRBJ2-7 | - | 13 | TRBV21-1 | TGTGCCAGCAGCCTTAGGAGGGGCCACGAGCAGTACTTC | CASSLRRGHEQYF
- | TRBJ1-5 | few | 14 | TRBV6-5 | TGTGCCAGCAGTCGCACTCCGGCAAATCAGCCCCAGCATTTT | CASSRTPANQPQHF
- | TRBJ2-7 | - | 14 | TRBV7-2 | TGTGCCAGCAGCTTAGGCCCTTGGTCCGGCGAGCAGTACTTC | CASSLGPWSGEQYF
- | TRBJ2-6 | once | 14 | TRBV19 | TGTGCCAGTCGAACAATCTCTGGGGCCAACGTCCTGACTTTC | CASRTISGANVLTF